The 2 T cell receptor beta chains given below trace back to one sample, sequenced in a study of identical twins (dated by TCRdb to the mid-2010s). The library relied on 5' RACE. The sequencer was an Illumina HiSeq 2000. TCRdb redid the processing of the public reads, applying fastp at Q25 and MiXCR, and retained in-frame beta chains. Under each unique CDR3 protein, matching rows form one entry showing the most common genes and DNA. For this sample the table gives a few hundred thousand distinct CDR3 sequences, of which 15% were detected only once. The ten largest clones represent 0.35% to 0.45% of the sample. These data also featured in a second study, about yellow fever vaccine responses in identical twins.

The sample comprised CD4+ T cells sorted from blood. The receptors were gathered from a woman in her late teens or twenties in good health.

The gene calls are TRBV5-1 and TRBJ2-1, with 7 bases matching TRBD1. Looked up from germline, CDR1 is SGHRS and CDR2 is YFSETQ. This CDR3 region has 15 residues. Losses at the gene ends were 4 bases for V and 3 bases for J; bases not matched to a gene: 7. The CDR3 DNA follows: TGCGCCAGCAGCCTGGGGAGACAGGGCTACAATGAGCAGTTCTTC. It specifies CASSLGRQGYNEQFF.

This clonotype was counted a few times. The CDR3 is CASSLSTGVGEQYV. CDR3 nucleotide sequence: TGTGCCAGCAGTTTATCTACAGGGGTCGGTGAGCAGTACGTC. This chain connects TRBV12-3 or TRBV12-4 to TRBJ2-7; TRBD1 matches at 7 bases. Trimming took 2 bases from V and 7 from J; bases not matched to a gene: 8. The CDR3 covers 14 residues.